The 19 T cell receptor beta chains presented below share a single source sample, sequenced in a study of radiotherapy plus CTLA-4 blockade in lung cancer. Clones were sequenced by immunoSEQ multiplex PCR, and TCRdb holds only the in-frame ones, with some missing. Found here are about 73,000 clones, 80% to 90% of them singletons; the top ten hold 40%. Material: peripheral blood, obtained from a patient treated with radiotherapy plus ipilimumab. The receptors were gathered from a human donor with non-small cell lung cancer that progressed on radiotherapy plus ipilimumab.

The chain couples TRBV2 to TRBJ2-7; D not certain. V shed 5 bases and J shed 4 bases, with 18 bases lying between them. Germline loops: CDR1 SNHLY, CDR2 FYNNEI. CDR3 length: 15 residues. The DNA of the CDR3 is TGTGCCAGCAGTTCGTGGACCCTCTCCCAGTACGAGCAGTACGTC. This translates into CASSSWTLSQYEQYV.

CDR3 DNA sequence: TGTGCCACCAGCACTTACAGGGGGCCGTATGAAAAACTGTTTTTT. Translated: CATSTYRGPYEKLFF. The chain has TRBV15 and TRBJ1-4, with TRBD1 matching 9 bases. Germline V gives CDR1 LNHNV, CDR2 YYDKDF (reference sequence). The CDR3 consists of 15 residues. V gave up 4 bases and J gave up 6 bases; unmatched junction bases: 6.

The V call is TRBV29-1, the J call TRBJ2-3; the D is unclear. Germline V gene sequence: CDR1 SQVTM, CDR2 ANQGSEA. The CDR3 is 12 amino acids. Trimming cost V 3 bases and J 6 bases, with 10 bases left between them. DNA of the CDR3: TGCAGCGTTGACCTAGGTACGGATACGCAGTATTTT. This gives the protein CSVDLGTDTQYF.

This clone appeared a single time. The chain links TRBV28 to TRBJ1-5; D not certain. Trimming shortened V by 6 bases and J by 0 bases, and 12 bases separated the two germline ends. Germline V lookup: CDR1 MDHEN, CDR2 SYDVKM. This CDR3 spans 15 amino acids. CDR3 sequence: CASSVPGHSNQPQHF. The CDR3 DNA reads TGTGCCAGCAGCGTACCGGGCCATAGCAATCAGCCCCAGCATTTT.

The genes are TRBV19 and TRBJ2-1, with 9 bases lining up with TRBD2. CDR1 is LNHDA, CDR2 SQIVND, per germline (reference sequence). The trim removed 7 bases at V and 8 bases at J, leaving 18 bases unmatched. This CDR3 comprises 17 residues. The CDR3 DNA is TGTGCCAGTACCCCCCAGGCCGCGGGAGGGCCTAGGGATGAGCAGTTCTTC. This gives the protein CASTPQAAGGPRDEQFF.

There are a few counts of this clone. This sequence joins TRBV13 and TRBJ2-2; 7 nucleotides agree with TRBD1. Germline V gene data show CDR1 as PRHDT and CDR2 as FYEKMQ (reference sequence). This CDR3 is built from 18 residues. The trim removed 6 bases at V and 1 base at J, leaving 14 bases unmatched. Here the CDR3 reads CASRETRRTGRNTGELFF. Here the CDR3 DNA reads TGTGCCAGCAGGGAAACACGAAGGACAGGACGGAACACCGGGGAGCTGTTTTTT. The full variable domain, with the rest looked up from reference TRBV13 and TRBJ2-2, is AAGVIQSPRHLIKEKRETATLKCYPIPRHDTVYWYQQGPGQDPQFLISFYEKMQSDKGSIPDRFSAQQFSDYHSELNMSSLELGDSALYFCASRETRRTGRNTGELFFGEGSRLTVL.

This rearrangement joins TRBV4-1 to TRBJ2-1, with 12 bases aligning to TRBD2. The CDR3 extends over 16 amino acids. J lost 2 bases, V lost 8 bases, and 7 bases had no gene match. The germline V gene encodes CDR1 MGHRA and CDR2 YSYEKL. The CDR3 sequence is CASRLLAGGTYNEQFF. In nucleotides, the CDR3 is TGCGCCAGCCGATTACTAGCGGGAGGCACCTACAATGAGCAGTTCTTC.

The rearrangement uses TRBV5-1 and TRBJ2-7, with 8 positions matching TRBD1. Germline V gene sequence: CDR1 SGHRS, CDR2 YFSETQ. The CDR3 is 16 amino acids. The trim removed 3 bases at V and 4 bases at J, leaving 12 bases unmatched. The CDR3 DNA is TGCGCCAGCAGCTACACCAGTAGGGACAGGCCATACGAGCAGTACGTC. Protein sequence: CASSYTSRDRPYEQYV.

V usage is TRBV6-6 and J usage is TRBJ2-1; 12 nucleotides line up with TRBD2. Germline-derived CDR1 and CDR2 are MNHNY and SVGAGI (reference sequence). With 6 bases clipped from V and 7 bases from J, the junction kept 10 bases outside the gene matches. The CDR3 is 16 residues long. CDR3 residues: CASSPETSGSLNEQFF. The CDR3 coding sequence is TGTGCCAGCAGCCCTGAGACTAGCGGGAGCCTTAATGAGCAGTTCTTC.

This chain's CDR3 is CASSGPHVLRGYTF. Written as DNA, the CDR3 is TGTGCCAGCAGTGGGCCCCACGTTCTACGGGGCTACACCTTC. The V gene is TRBV2, the J gene TRBJ1-2; D not certain. The CDR3 is made up of 14 amino acids. Germline loops: CDR1 SNHLY, CDR2 FYNNEI. V lost 4 bases, J lost 8 bases, and 17 bases lay in between.

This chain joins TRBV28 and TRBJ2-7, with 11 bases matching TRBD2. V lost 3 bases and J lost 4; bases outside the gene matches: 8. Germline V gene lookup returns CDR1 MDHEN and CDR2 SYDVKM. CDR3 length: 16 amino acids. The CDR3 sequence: CASSFDSGRALYEQYF. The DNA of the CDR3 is TGTGCCAGCAGTTTCGATAGCGGGAGGGCCCTTTACGAGCAGTACTTC.

In DNA, the CDR3 is TGTGCCAGCAGGATTAGAGGACAGAACACTGAAGCTTTCTTT. Translation: CASRIRGQNTEAFF. J is TRBJ1-1 and V is TRBV27; possibly TRBD1 for D (5 bases). V was clipped by 6 bases and J by 1 base, with 12 bases between them. Germline V lookup: CDR1 MNHEY, CDR2 SMNVEV (reference sequence). The CDR3 consists of 14 residues.

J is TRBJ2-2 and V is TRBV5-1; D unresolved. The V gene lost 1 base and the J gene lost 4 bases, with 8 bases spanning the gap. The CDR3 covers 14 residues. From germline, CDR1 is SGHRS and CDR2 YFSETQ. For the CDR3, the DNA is TGCGCCAGCAGCTTGTTGCAGAGCACCGGGGAGCTGTTTTTT. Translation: CASSLLQSTGELFF.

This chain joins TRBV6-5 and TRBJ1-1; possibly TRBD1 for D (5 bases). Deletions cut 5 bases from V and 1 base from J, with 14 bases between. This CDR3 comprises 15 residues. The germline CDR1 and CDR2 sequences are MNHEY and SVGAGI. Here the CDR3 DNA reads TGTGCCAGCAGTCCAGATTGGGGCGGGAACACTGAAGCTTTCTTT. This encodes CASSPDWGGNTEAFF.

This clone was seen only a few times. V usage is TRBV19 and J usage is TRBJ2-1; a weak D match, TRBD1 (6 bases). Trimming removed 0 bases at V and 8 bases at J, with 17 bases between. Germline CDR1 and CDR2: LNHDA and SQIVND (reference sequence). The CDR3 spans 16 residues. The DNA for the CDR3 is TGTGCCAGTAGTATAGAACCGGGTTCAGGGGCGGATGAGCAGTTCTTC. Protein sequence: CASSIEPGSGADEQFF.

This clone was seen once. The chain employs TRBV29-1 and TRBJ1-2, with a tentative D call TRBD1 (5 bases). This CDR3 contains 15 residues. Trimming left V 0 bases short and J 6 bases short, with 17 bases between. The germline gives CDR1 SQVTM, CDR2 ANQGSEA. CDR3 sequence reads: CSVEDLQGPRDGYTF. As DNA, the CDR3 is TGCAGCGTTGAAGATCTTCAGGGACCCCGAGATGGCTACACCTTC.

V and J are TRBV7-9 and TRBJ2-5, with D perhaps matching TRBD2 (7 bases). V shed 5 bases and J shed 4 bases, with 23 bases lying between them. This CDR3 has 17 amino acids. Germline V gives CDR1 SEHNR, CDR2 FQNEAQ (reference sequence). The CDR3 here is CASSASGAGVLGETQYF. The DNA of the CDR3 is TGTGCCAGCAGCGCCTCGGGGGCGGGAGTACTAGGAGAGACCCAGTACTTC.

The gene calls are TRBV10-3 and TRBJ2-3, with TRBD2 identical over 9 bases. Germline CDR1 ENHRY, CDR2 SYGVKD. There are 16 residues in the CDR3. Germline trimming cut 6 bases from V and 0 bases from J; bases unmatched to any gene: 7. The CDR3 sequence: CAISETSGPSTDTQYF. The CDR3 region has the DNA TGTGCCATCAGCGAAACTAGCGGGCCTAGCACAGATACGCAGTATTTT.

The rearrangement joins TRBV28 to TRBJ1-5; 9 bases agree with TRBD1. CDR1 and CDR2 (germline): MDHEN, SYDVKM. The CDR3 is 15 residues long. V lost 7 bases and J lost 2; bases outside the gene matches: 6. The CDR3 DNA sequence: TGTGCCAGCACGAGACAGGGGGAGGGCAATCAGCCCCAGCATTTT. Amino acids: CASTRQGEGNQPQHF.